The text below deals with one T cell receptor (beta chain). Germline CDR1 LNHDA, CDR2 SQIVND (reference sequence). J gave up 6 bases and V 5 bases, and 9 bases lay outside the gene matches. The CDR3 runs 16 residues. The treatment here: preoperative locoregional IRX-2 cytokine immunotherapy. The data stem from a study of preoperative IRX-2 immunotherapy in early breast cancer. Some clones are missing from TCRdb's copy, which holds only in-frame ones; the method was immunoSEQ multiplex PCR. The profile covers 35,000 to 45,000 clones, with around four fifths appearing a single time and around 1.5% taken by the ten largest.

The TCR originated in a human donor with breast cancer. This sample comprised lymph node tissue, obtained after IRX-2 immunotherapy. This chain links TRBV19 with TRBJ2-2, with 10 bases that match TRBD1. DNA for the CDR3: TGTGCCAGTAGTCCTTTTGGACAGGGGGGGGCCGGGGAGCTGTTTTTT. Its protein product is CASSPFGQGGAGELFF.